One and the same sample provided the 3 T cell receptor beta chains below, sequenced in a study of T cell repertoires in cytomegalovirus infection. TCRdb independently ran MiXCR on the reads; one entry per CDR3 protein. This table has 200,000 to 250,000 distinct CDR3 sequences, about 20% appearing once. The sequenced sample was CD8+ T cells from PBMCs. The receptor source for this set is a human donor in good health (CMV status not recorded). Some clones in this sample may be carry-over from other donors' samples.

V gene TRBV9 combines with J gene TRBJ2-2; either TRBD1 or TRBD2 may supply D (5 bases each). V lost 2 bases to trimming and J lost 7 bases, with 21 bases between them. CDR3 length: 17 amino acids. In germline, CDR1 is SGDLS, CDR2 YYNGEE. The CDR3 here is CASSVSQMGVLDGELFF. The CDR3 nucleotides read TGTGCCAGCAGCGTCTCGCAAATGGGGGTTCTTGACGGGGAGCTGTTTTTT.

This clonotype was seen only a few times. This chain uses TRBV6-5 with TRBJ2-7; D is possibly TRBD1 or TRBD2 (5 bases each). The V and J ends lost 2 bases and 2 bases respectively, with 10 bases between them. Germline values: CDR1 MNHEY, CDR2 SVGAGI. The CDR3 sequence is 14 residues long. For the CDR3, the DNA is TGTGCCAGCAGTTACGTGGGGGTAGCCTACGAGCAGTACTTC. It translates to CASSYVGVAYEQYF.

The rearrangement uses TRBV2 and TRBJ2-3, with TRBD2 identical over 12 bases. Trimming removed 6 bases from V and 3 bases from J; junction bases left unmatched: 7. This CDR3 contains 16 residues. The germline V gene encodes CDR1 SNHLY and CDR2 FYNNEI. CDR3 in amino acids: CASRETSGGPTDTQYF. Written as DNA, the CDR3 is TGTGCCAGCAGGGAGACTAGCGGGGGACCAACAGATACGCAGTATTTT.